There are a few counts of the clone carrying this TCR beta chain. Its target is unknown. TCRdb used MiXCR to reprocess the reads, holding one entry per CDR3 protein. The sample has roughly 200,000 distinct CDR3 sequences, about a sixth seen once. The data derive from a study of T cell repertoires in cytomegalovirus infection. Study context: Both a matching HLA type and CMV infection were indicated by public TCR beta signatures.

The CDR3 is 14 residues long. V was clipped by 3 bases and J by 3 bases, with 12 bases between them. Germline CDR1 reads MDHEN; CDR2 reads SYDVKM. Study findings and constraints: Carriers of CMV and the relevant HLA type were discriminated by public TCR beta frequency. What dominated the ex vivo response were HLA-C-restricted CMV-specific TCR beta clonotypes.

Sequencing input: CD8+ T cells from PBMCs. The sequence was obtained from a human donor in good health (CMV status not recorded). Some clones in this sample may be carry-over from other donors' samples. The chain combines TRBV28 with TRBJ2-7, with a tentative D call TRBD1 (5 bases). The CDR3, as DNA: TGTGCCAGCAGTTTGTTCGGACACCTCTACGAGCAGTACTTC. It translates to CASSLFGHLYEQYF.